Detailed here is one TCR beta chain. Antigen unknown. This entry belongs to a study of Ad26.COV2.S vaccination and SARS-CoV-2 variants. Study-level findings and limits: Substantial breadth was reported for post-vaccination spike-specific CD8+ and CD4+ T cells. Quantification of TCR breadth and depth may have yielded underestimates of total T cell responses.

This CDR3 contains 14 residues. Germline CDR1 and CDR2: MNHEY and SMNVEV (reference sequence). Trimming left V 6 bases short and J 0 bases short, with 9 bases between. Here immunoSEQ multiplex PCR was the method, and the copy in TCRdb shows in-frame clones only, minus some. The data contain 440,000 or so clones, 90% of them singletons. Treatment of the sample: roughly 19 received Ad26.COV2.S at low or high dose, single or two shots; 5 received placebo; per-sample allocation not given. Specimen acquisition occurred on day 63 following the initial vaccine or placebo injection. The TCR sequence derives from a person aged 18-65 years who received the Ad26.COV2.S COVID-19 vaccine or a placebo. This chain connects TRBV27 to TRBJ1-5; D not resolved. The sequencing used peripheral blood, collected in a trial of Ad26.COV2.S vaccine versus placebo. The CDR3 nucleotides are TGTGCCAGCAGGGGCAGTCATAGCAATCAGCCCCAGCATTTT. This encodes CASRGSHSNQPQHF.